The 9 T cell receptor beta chains reported below all come from one sample, sequenced in a study of control samples from healthy donors and cancer patients. This table comes from immunoSEQ multiplex PCR, and its TCRdb copy is limited to in-frame clones, with some not included. The table includes 150,000 to 200,000 clones, 90% detected once. The specimen sequenced was blood. The receptors were gathered from a woman in her forties or fifties in good health.

V gene TRBV25-1 combines with J gene TRBJ1-3; 7 positions agree with TRBD1. The CDR3 spans 16 residues. CDR1 and CDR2 (germline): MGHDK, SYGVNS. V shed 5 bases and J 2 bases; nucleotides not matched to a gene: 9. The CDR3 reads CASSSLQGTPGNTIYF. DNA for the CDR3: TGTGCCAGCAGTTCCTTACAGGGGACCCCTGGAAACACCATATATTTT.

V is TRBV11-3 and J is TRBJ1-1; TRBD1 matches at 8 bases. The CDR3 runs to 13 residues. V trimming: 4 bases; J trimming: 5 bases; junction bases outside the gene matches: 3. CDR1 SGHNT and CDR2 YENEEA come from the germline V gene. CDR3 in DNA: TGTGCCAGCAGCTCACAGGGGGTGACTGAAGCTTTCTTT. It codes for CASSSQGVTEAFF.

J is TRBJ2-1 and V is TRBV18; 9 positions agree with TRBD1. The CDR3 totals 15 residues. J was trimmed by 5 bases and V by 6 bases; bases with no gene match: 8. Germline V gene data show CDR1 as KGHSH and CDR2 as LQKENI. The CDR3 here is CASSPRQGGDNEQFF. The CDR3 DNA sequence: TGTGCCAGCTCCCCCCGACAGGGGGGGGACAATGAGCAGTTCTTC.

This clone was seen just once. The chain combines TRBV6-6 with TRBJ1-4; no clear D gene. The V gene lost 6 bases and the J gene lost 2 bases, with 13 bases spanning the gap. The length of the CDR3 is 15 residues. Per the germline V gene, CDR1 is MNHNY and CDR2 is SVGAGI (reference sequence). The DNA for the CDR3 is TGTGCCAGCAGCCTGGATCGAACGACTAATGAAAAACTGTTTTTT. The encoded protein is CASSLDRTTNEKLFF.

V gene TRBV5-1 combines with J gene TRBJ2-5; maybe TRBD2 (6 bases). This CDR3 is built from 14 residues. Per the germline V gene, CDR1 is SGHRS and CDR2 is YFSETQ. Trimming removed 2 bases from V and 5 bases from J, with 13 bases in between. The CDR3: CASSFGGREETQYF. CDR3 DNA: TGCGCCAGCAGCTTCGGGGGTAGAGAGGAGACCCAGTACTTC.

The chain recombines TRBV19 with TRBJ2-7, with 7 bases that match TRBD1. The V segment lost 2 bases and the J segment 3 bases; nucleotides outside the gene matches: 4. The CDR3 loop spans 14 amino acids. The germline CDR1 and CDR2 sequences are LNHDA and SQIVND (reference sequence). CDR3 coding DNA: TGTGCCAGTAGTATATCGGCAGGGGGCTACGAGCAGTACTTC. This encodes CASSISAGGYEQYF.

Only one count was recorded for this clone. The rearrangement uses TRBV3-1 (or the pseudogene TRBV3-2) and TRBJ2-1; 12 bases line up with TRBD2. With 4 bases clipped from V and 6 bases from J, the junction kept 16 bases outside the gene matches. The CDR3 consists of 19 residues. Germline CDR1 reads LGHDT; CDR2 reads YNNKEL (reference sequence). In nucleotides, the CDR3 is TGTGCCAGCAGCCCGGGAGGGAGGCTAGCGGGGGGGCCCCGCAATGAGCAGTTCTTC. This gives the protein CASSPGGRLAGGPRNEQFF.

This chain joins TRBV18 and TRBJ2-7, with 9 bases fitting TRBD1. V trimming: 3 bases; J trimming: 0 bases; junction bases outside the gene matches: 3. Looked up from germline, CDR1 is KGHSH and CDR2 is LQKENI. This CDR3 has 15 residues. The CDR3 is CASSPGTGSSYEQYF. In nucleotides, the CDR3 is TGTGCCAGCTCACCGGGGACAGGGAGCTCCTACGAGCAGTACTTC.

On this clone itself: The junction departs from germline at one end; a sequencing error may be responsible. The V and J genes are TRBV24-1 and TRBJ2-1; D not certain. There are 17 residues in the CDR3. The germline CDR1 and CDR2 sequences are KGHDR and SFDVKD. The CDR3 spells CATSDSRTKRSYNEQFF. For the CDR3, the DNA is TGTGCCACTAGTGATTCCCGGACGAAACGCTCCTACAATGAGCAGTTCTTC.